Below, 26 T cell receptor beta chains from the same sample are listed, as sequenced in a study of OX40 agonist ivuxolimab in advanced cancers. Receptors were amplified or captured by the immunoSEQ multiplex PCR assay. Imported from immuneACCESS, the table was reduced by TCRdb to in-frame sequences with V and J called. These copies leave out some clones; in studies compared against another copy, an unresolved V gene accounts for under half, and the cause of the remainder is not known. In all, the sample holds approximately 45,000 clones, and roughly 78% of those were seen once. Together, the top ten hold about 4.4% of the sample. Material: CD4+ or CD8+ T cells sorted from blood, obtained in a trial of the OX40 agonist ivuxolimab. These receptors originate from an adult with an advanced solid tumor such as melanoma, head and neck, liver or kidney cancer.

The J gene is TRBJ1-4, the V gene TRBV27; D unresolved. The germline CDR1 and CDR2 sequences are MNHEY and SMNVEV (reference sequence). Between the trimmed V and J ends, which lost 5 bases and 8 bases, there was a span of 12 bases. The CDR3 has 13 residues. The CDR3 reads CASSDSGLEKLFF. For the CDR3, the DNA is TGTGCCAGCAGTGATTCAGGCTTGGAAAAACTGTTTTTT.

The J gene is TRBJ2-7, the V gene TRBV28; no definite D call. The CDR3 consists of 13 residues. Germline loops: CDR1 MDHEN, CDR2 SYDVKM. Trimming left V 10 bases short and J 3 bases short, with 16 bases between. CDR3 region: CAIKGPAGYEQYF. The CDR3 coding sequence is TGTGCCATCAAGGGCCCAGCAGGCTACGAGCAGTACTTC.

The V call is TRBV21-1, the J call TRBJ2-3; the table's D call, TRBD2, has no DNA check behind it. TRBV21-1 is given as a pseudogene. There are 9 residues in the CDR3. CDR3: CASPPTQYF. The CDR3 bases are TGTGCCAGCCCTCCGACGCAGTATTTT.

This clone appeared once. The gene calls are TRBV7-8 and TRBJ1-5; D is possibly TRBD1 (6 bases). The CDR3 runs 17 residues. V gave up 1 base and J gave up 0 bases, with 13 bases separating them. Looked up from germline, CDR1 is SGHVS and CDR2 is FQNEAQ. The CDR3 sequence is CASSLEGLGASNQPQHF. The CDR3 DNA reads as TGTGCCAGCAGCTTAGAGGGTTTGGGGGCTAGCAATCAGCCCCAGCATTTT.

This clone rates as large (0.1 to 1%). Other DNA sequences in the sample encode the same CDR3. DNA for the CDR3: TGCGCCAGCAGCCAAATTGAGGACTCACCCCTCCACTTT. Translation: CASSQIEDSPLHF. The chain joins TRBV4-3 to TRBJ1-6; D is uncertain. The germline gives CDR1 LGHNA, CDR2 YSLEER. This CDR3 has 13 amino acids. Trimming took 2 bases from V and 10 from J, leaving 9 bases between them.

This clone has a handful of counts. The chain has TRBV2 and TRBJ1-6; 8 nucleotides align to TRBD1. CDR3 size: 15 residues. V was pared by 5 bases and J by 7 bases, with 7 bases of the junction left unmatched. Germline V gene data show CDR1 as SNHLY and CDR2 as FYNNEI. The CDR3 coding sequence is TGTGCCAGCAGTCTATCAGGGGGCGTGAATTCACCCCTCCACTTT. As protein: CASSLSGGVNSPLHF.

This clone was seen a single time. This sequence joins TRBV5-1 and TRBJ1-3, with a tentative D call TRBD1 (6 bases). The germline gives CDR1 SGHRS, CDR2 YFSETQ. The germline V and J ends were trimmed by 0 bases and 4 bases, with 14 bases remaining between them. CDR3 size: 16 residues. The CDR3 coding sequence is TGCGCCAGCAGCTTGGCCGAGGGGACACCCGGAAACACCATATATTTT. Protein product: CASSLAEGTPGNTIYF.

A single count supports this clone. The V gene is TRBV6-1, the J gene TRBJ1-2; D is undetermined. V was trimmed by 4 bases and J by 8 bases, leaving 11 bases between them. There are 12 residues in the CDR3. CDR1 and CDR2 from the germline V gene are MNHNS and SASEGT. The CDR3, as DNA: TGTGCCAGCAGTGCTTTGGGCTGGGGCTACACCTTC. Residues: CASSALGWGYTF.

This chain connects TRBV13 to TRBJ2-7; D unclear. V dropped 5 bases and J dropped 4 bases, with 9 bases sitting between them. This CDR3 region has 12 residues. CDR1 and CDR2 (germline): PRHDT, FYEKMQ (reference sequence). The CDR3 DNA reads TGTGCCAGCAGCATACAGAGATACGAGCAGTACTTC. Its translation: CASSIQRYEQYF. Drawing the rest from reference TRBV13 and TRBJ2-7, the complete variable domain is AAGVIQSPRHLIKEKRETATLKCYPIPRHDTVYWYQQGPGQDPQFLISFYEKMQSDKGSIPDRFSAQQFSDYHSELNMSSLELGDSALYFCASSIQRYEQYFGPGTRLTVT.

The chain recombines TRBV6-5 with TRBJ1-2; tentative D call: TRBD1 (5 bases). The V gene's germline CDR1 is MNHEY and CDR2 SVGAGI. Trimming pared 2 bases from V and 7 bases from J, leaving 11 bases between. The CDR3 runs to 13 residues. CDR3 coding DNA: TGTGCCAGCAGTTACCGCAGGGTCGGTGGCTACACCTTC. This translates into CASSYRRVGGYTF.

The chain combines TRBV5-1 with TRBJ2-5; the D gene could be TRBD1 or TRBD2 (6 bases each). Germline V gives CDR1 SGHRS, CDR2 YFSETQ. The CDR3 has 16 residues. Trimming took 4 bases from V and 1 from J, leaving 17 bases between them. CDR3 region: CASSPGDWALQETQYF. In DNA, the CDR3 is TGCGCCAGCAGCCCAGGGGACTGGGCCCTCCAAGAGACCCAGTACTTC.

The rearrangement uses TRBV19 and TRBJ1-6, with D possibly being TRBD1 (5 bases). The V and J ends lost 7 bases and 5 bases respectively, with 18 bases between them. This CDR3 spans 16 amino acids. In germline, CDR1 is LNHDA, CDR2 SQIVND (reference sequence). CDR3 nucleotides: TGTGCCAGTACCCCTTTAGGGGCAGACAATAATTCACCCCTCCACTTT. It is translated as CASTPLGADNNSPLHF.

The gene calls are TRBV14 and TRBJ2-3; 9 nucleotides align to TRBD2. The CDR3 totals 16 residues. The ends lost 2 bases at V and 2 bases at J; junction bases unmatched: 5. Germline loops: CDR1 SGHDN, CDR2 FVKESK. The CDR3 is CASSQRAGGITDTQYF. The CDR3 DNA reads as TGTGCCAGCAGCCAACGGGCGGGAGGGATCACAGATACGCAGTATTTT.

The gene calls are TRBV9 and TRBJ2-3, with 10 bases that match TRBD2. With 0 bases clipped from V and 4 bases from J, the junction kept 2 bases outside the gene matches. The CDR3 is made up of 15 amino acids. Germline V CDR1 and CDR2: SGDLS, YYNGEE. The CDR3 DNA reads TGTGCCAGCAGCGTAGTAGCGGGAGGTGCAGATACGCAGTATTTT. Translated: CASSVVAGGADTQYF.

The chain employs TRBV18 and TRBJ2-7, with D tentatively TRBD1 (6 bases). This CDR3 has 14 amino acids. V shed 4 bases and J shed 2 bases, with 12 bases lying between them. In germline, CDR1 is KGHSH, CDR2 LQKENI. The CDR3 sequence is CASSRDTNAYEQYF. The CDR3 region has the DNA TGTGCCAGCTCACGGGACACGAATGCCTACGAGCAGTACTTC.

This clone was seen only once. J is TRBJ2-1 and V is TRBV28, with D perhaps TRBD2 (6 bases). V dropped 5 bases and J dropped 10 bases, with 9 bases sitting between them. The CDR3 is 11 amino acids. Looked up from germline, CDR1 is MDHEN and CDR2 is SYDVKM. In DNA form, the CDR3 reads TGTGCCAGCAGTCCGACTAGAGAGCAGTTCTTC. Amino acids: CASSPTREQFF.

The DNA of the CDR3 is TGCGCCAGCAGCCGAGGACAGGGAACGTCACCCCTCCACTTT. Its protein product is CASSRGQGTSPLHF. This sequence joins TRBV4-3 and TRBJ1-6; 8 bases are a match to TRBD1. Germline V gene data show CDR1 as LGHNA and CDR2 as YSLEER. V shed 4 bases and J 10 bases; nucleotides not matched to a gene: 6. CDR3 length: 14 residues.

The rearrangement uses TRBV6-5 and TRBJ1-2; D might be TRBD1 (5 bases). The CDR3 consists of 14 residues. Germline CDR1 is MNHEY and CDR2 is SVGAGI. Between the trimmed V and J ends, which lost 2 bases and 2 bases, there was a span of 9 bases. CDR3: CASSYDSKNYGYTF. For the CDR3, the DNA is TGTGCCAGCAGTTACGACAGTAAGAACTATGGCTACACCTTC.

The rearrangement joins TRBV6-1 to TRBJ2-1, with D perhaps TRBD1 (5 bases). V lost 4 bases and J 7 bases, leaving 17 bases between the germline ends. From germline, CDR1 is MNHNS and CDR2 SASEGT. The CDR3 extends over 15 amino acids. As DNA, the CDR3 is TGTGCCAGCAGTGGCCCTGTAAGGGGTTATAATGAGCAGTTCTTC. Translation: CASSGPVRGYNEQFF.

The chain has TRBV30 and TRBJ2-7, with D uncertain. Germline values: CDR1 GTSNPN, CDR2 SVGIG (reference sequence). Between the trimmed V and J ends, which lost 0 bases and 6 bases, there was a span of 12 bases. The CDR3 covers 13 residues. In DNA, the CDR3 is TGTGCCTGGAGTGTATACCGTCTTAGCGAGCAGTACTTC. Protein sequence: CAWSVYRLSEQYF.

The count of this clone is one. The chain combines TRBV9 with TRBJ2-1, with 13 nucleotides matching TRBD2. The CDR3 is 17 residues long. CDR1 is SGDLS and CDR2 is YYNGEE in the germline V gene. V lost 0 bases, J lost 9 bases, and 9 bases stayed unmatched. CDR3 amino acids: CASSVVSGLAGDAEQFF. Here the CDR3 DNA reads TGTGCCAGCAGCGTAGTTTCTGGACTAGCGGGAGATGCTGAGCAGTTCTTC.

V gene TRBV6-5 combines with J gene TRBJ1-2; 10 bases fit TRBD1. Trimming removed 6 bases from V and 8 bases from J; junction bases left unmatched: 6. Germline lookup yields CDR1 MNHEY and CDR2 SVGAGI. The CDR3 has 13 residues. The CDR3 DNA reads TGTGCCAGCAGAGGGGACAGGGGCTTCGGCTACACCTTC. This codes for CASRGDRGFGYTF.

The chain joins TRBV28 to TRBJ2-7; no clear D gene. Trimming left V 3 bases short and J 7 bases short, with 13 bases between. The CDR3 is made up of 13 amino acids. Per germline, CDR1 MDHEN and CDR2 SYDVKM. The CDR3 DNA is TGTGCCAGCAGTTTTGGCAGTCTAGGGGAGCAGTACTTC. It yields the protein CASSFGSLGEQYF.

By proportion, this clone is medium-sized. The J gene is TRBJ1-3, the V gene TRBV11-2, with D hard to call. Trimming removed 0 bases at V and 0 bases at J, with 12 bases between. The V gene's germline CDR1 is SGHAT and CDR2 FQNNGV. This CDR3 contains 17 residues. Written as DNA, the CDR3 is TGTGCCAGCAGCTTAGACCAAGGCACCCGCTCTGGAAACACCATATATTTT. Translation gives CASSLDQGTRSGNTIYF.

CDR3 bases: TGTGCCAGCAGCTTACGGGCCAGATTAGGGAATTCACCCCTCCACTTT. This codes for CASSLRARLGNSPLHF. The chain couples TRBV7-9 to TRBJ1-6, with D unresolved. The CDR3 runs 16 residues. In germline, CDR1 is SEHNR, CDR2 FQNEAQ (reference sequence). The ends were cut back, 2 bases at V and 7 bases at J, with 15 bases in the middle.

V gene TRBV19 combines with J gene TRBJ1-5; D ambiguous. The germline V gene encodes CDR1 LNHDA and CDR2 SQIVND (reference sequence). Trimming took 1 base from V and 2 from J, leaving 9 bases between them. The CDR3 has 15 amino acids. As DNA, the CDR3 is TGTGCCAGTAGTATAGGTATCCAGGGCAATCAGCCCCAGCATTTT. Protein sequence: CASSIGIQGNQPQHF.